The sequence of this TCR beta chain was determined in a study of blood T cells in healthy people across ages (dated by TCRdb to between 2014 and 2017). Broadly, across the study: Template switching captured roughly one uniquely barcoded TCR beta cDNA molecule per two T cells in model experiments. Using the same blood draw, the study looked at two additional independent replicas of 1 million unique cDNA reads for two donors, one aged 18 to 30 and the other aged 80 or older. To avoid experimental bias, donors of different ages were randomly spread across the sequencing lanes. The study measured age-related changes in TCR beta repertoire diversity using deep sequencing normalized with unique cDNA molecular identifiers. Four age groups were formed from the donors: young (average approximately 15 years), middle-aged (more than 35), aged (62) and long-lived (more than 75).

What the authors observed across the whole study: The percentage of naive T cells measured by flow cytometry correlated strongly with observed TCR beta diversity. As age increased, observed TCR beta diversity per million T cells dropped in a roughly linear way, and a significant reduction was already evident by age about 40. The CMV infection status of donors was not known, potentially confounding age-related changes in expanded clonotypes. Estimates of total diversity from one million sequenced T cells were regarded as lower bounds and underestimates. Conclusive comparison of naive and antigen-experienced compartments was prevented by the profiling of bulk unsorted PBMCs. Compared with the aged group, the long-lived group had more naive CD4+ T cells, fewer expanded clones and increased TCR diversity, a pattern suggesting age selection.

The approximately 40 donors, aged 6 to 90 years, were systemically healthy Caucasian individuals from Russia. Each donor gave around 9.5 milliliters of peripheral blood, collected into EDTA-treated Vacutainer tubes. PBMCs were isolated by Ficoll-Paque density-gradient centrifugation, with at least 6 million obtained per sample. Trizol reagent was used to extract total RNA from PBMCs, with at least 5.5 micrograms per sample. For every donor, an aliquot of PBMCs went through flow cytometry to measure the percentages of naive CD45RAhigh/CD27high T cells. The germline V gene provides CDR1 SQVTM and CDR2 ANQGSEA. The cysteine opens and the phenylalanine closes a CDR3 of 13 amino acids. Of the read, only the CDR3 DNA is kept; its 39 bases are in frame from base 1. At the junction V is shortened by 5 bases and J by 5 bases, with 13 bases in between. Library method: 5' RACE. The sequencer listed for this sample is Illumina HiSeq 2500. A second about 7 to 11 cycle PCR used a sample-barcoded 5' primer and a J-beta primer mix. A template-switch 5' adaptor carrying 12 random nucleotides introduced a unique molecular identifier onto each TCR beta cDNA molecule. At least 2.5 million CDR3-containing paired-end reads were obtained from each sample. First-strand cDNA synthesis was performed from all RNA using the Mint cDNA synthesis kit, with priming by a TRBC-specific oligonucleotide. Following uracil-DNA glycosylase treatment, a first 18-cycle PCR with universal primers M1SS and BC2_uni_R was performed on all cDNA. Concerning the study's data processing: For normalization, 1 million high-quality reads, each with a distinct molecular identifier, were randomly selected from each sample. Reads with shared molecular identifiers were discarded instead of being binned into consensus sequences. MiTCR, with a Q25 quality threshold and the strictest error-elimination algorithm, was used for CDR3 identification, clonotype clustering and error correction. A nonparametric unseen species model with Euler transformation was used to estimate lower-bound total TCR beta diversity. TCRdb reanalyzed the raw reads on its own, using fastp at Q25 for trimming and MiXCR for clone calling, and kept in-frame beta chains. Identical CDR3 protein sequences are pooled into one entry, listed with their most common genes and DNA. These V and J calls derive from TCRdb rather than the authors' analysis. The sample includes roughly 700,000 distinct CDR3 sequences, with more than 40% observed a single time. The top ten constitute roughly a third of the sample.

This clonotype turned up a few times. Its antigen is unknown. Per-base quality was not reported, and no clone a single base away is much larger than it. The chain is encoded by TRBV29-1 joined to TRBJ2-1; a tentative D match to TRBD2 spans 6 bases. This TCR was recovered from a woman aged 60 to 75 in good health. The sample taken for sequencing was blood. The bases read TGCAGCGTTCTGAGGGAGGCGGACAATGAGCAGTTCTTC. This yields the protein CSVLREADNEQFF.